This passage covers 18 T cell receptor beta chains from one sample sequenced in a study of blood T cell repertoires in COVID-19. Assay used: immunoSEQ multiplex PCR; TCRdb lists only in-frame clones, some missing. The sample holds nearly 400,000 clones; under 90% are singletons and the top ten take 1.5% to 2%. Input material: PBMCs or T cells enriched from blood (not recorded which). These receptors came from a woman in her 30s who had recovered from COVID-19.

The V gene is TRBV6-1, the J gene TRBJ1-5; D perhaps matches TRBD1 (6 bases). Germline lookup yields CDR1 MNHNS and CDR2 SASEGT. The V gene lost 4 bases and the J gene lost 2 bases, with 18 bases spanning the gap. The CDR3 length is 17 residues. The chain's CDR3 is CASSVWQGQGGNQPQHF. CDR3 DNA sequence: TGTGCCAGCAGTGTTTGGCAGGGGCAAGGGGGCAATCAGCCCCAGCATTTT.

The count of this clone is one. V is TRBV2 and J is TRBJ1-1, with TRBD1 matching 8 bases. Germline loops: CDR1 SNHLY, CDR2 FYNNEI. The ends lost 6 bases at V and 5 bases at J; junction bases unmatched: 5. The CDR3 is 13 residues long. CDR3 amino acids: CASSQGARTEAFF. Written as DNA, the CDR3 is TGTGCCAGCAGCCAGGGGGCGCGGACTGAAGCTTTCTTT. Full variable domain (missing parts from reference TRBV2 and TRBJ1-1): EPEVTQTPSHQVTQMGQEVILRCVPISNHLYFYWYRQILGQKVEFLVSFYNNEISEKSEIFDDQFSVERPDGSNFTLKIRSTKLEDSAMYFCASSQGARTEAFFGQGTRLTVV.

This clone showed up just once. V and J are TRBV15 and TRBJ2-5, with 10 nucleotides matching TRBD1. The V gene end was trimmed by 5 bases and the J gene end by 4 bases; junction bases not matched to a gene: 7. The CDR3 sequence is 15 residues long. Germline CDR1 reads LNHNV; CDR2 reads YYDKDF (reference sequence). The CDR3 reads CATSPTGGAGETQYF. The CDR3, as DNA: TGTGCCACCAGCCCGACAGGGGGCGCGGGAGAGACCCAGTACTTC.

The chain joins TRBV30 to TRBJ2-7; a possible D gene is TRBD1 (6 bases). CDR1 and CDR2 (germline): GTSNPN, SVGIG (reference sequence). This CDR3 comprises 11 residues. Trimming left V 6 bases short and J 4 bases short, with 10 bases between. The CDR3 DNA follows: TGTGCCTGCCAACAGGGTTACGAGCAGTACTTC. This gives the protein CACQQGYEQYF.

The chain uses TRBV10-3 and TRBJ2-7; TRBD1 is a possible D gene (6 bases). This CDR3 spans 15 amino acids. Germline V gene sequence: CDR1 ENHRY, CDR2 SYGVKD. V gave up 5 bases and J gave up 5 bases, with 19 bases separating them. CDR3 sequence reads: CAISSPPGRGDEQYF. CDR3 in DNA: TGTGCCATCAGTAGTCCCCCGGGCAGGGGCGACGAGCAGTACTTC.

In this sample, this clone turned up once. The CDR3 DNA follows: TGTGCCAGCAGTTATTCGGACAGGGATCAGCCCCAGCATTTT. Translation: CASSYSDRDQPQHF. This sequence joins TRBV6-2 or TRBV6-3 and TRBJ1-5; 8 positions match TRBD1. Germline V gives CDR1 MNHEY, CDR2 SVGEGT. The V and J ends lost 3 bases and 5 bases, in that order; junction bases with no gene match: 3. This CDR3 is 14 amino acids long.

The genes are TRBV3-1 (or the pseudogene TRBV3-2) and TRBJ2-7, with 13 positions matching TRBD2. Germline CDR1 reads LGHDT; CDR2 reads YNNKEL (reference sequence). The CDR3 spans 16 residues. Trimming took 4 bases from V and 4 from J; bases not matched to a gene: 7. CDR3 in amino acids: CASSRTSGRSGYEQYF. The CDR3, as DNA: TGTGCCAGCAGCCGGACTAGCGGGAGAAGTGGGTACGAGCAGTACTTC.

The chain employs TRBV7-9 and TRBJ1-1, with a possible D match to TRBD1 (6 bases). Per germline, CDR1 SEHNR and CDR2 FQNEAQ (reference sequence). The CDR3 contains 14 residues. Trimming removed 5 bases from V and 7 bases from J, with 17 bases in between. The CDR3 region is CASSLGQTSFEAFF. The CDR3 DNA reads as TGTGCCAGCAGCCTAGGACAGACCTCCTTTGAAGCTTTCTTT.

This chain connects TRBV9 to TRBJ2-5, with D possibly matching TRBD2 (5 bases). The CDR3 is 16 amino acids. V lost 0 bases and J lost 2, with 14 bases in between. Looked up from germline, CDR1 is SGDLS and CDR2 is YYNGEE. CDR3 protein: CASSVDPEGLQETQYF. The CDR3 bases are TGTGCCAGCAGCGTAGACCCCGAGGGCCTACAAGAGACCCAGTACTTC. The variable domain in full, completed from reference TRBV9 and TRBJ2-5, reads DSGVTQTPKHLITATGQRVTLRCSPRSGDLSVYWYQQSLDQGLQFLIQYYNGEERAKGNILERFSAQQFPDLHSELNLSSLELGDSALYFCASSVDPEGLQETQYFGPGTRLLVL.

The rearrangement links TRBV7-2 to TRBJ2-3; the D gene is possibly TRBD2 (6 bases). Germline CDR1 and CDR2: SGHTA and FQGNSA. Trimming left V 4 bases short and J 5 bases short, with 16 bases between. This CDR3 has 15 residues. The CDR3 sequence: CASSSDGSSGDTQYF. As DNA, the CDR3 is TGTGCCAGCAGCTCAGACGGGAGCAGTGGAGATACGCAGTATTTT.

The CDR3 bases are TGTGCCAGCAGCGCCGGACAGGGGGTTCCGAATGAAAAACTGTTTTTT. It codes for CASSAGQGVPNEKLFF. The genes are TRBV9 and TRBJ1-4; 10 bases agree with TRBD1. Germline CDR1 reads SGDLS; CDR2 reads YYNGEE. This CDR3 contains 16 residues. V was clipped by 3 bases and J by 5 bases; unmatched bases: 7. Looking up the rest from reference TRBV9 and TRBJ1-4 gives the full variable domain: DSGVTQTPKHLITATGQRVTLRCSPRSGDLSVYWYQQSLDQGLQFLIQYYNGEERAKGNILERFSAQQFPDLHSELNLSSLELGDSALYFCASSAGQGVPNEKLFFGSGTQLSVL.

The rearrangement uses TRBV9 and TRBJ2-7; D remains ambiguous. The CDR3 contains 13 residues. Between the trimmed V and J ends, which lost 5 bases and 2 bases, there was a span of 11 bases. Germline assignment: CDR1 SGDLS and CDR2 YYNGEE. The CDR3 DNA follows: TGTGCCAGCAGTTCCCCAGGAACCTACGAGCAGTACTTC. Protein: CASSSPGTYEQYF.

The chain employs TRBV4-1 and TRBJ2-7; tentative D call: TRBD1 (6 bases). From germline, CDR1 is MGHRA and CDR2 YSYEKL. The CDR3 runs 15 residues. Deletions cut 0 bases from V and 2 bases from J, with 11 bases between. CDR3 in DNA: TGCGCCAGCAGCCAAGATGGGACATCGACCTACGAGCAGTACTTC. It is translated as CASSQDGTSTYEQYF.

The rearrangement links TRBV24-1 to TRBJ2-2, with no clear D. With 9 bases removed from V and 4 bases from J, the gap between germline ends came to 8 bases. There are 12 residues in the CDR3. The germline V gene encodes CDR1 KGHDR and CDR2 SFDVKD. CDR3: CATGSRTGELFF. CDR3 nucleotide sequence: TGTGCCACCGGCAGTCGCACCGGGGAGCTGTTTTTT.

The V call is TRBV28, the J call TRBJ2-7; D is ambiguous. The germline CDR1 and CDR2 sequences are MDHEN and SYDVKM. The CDR3 extends over 19 amino acids. Trimming removed 4 bases from V and 0 bases from J, with 25 bases in between. Here the CDR3 DNA reads TGTGCCAGCAGTTGGCCGTCACTCCCCCCGTCGGAGCACTCCTACGAGCAGTACTTC. This codes for CASSWPSLPPSEHSYEQYF.

The chain recombines TRBV5-1 with TRBJ2-5, with D perhaps TRBD2 (5 bases). The length of the CDR3 is 14 residues. The V end was cut by 0 bases, the J end by 6 bases, with 12 bases between. Germline V gives CDR1 SGHRS, CDR2 YFSETQ. The DNA for the CDR3 is TGCGCCAGCAGCTTGGCAGGATCGGGGAAGACCCAGTACTTC. It encodes CASSLAGSGKTQYF.

The V call is TRBV9, the J call TRBJ1-1, with D possibly matching TRBD1 (5 bases). CDR1 SGDLS and CDR2 YYNGEE come from the germline V gene. This CDR3 has 15 amino acids. The germline V and J ends were trimmed by 4 bases and 5 bases, with 18 bases remaining between them. The CDR3 here is CASSRRGPPGTEAFF. In DNA form, the CDR3 reads TGTGCCAGCAGCAGGAGGGGACCCCCGGGGACTGAAGCTTTCTTT. Drawing the rest from reference TRBV9 and TRBJ1-1, the complete variable domain is DSGVTQTPKHLITATGQRVTLRCSPRSGDLSVYWYQQSLDQGLQFLIQYYNGEERAKGNILERFSAQQFPDLHSELNLSSLELGDSALYFCASSRRGPPGTEAFFGQGTRLTVV.

The V gene is TRBV7-3, the J gene TRBJ2-2; D ambiguous. The CDR3 consists of 14 residues. From germline, CDR1 is SGHTA and CDR2 FQGTGA. V was trimmed by 4 bases and J by 4 bases, leaving 10 bases between them. Here the CDR3 reads CASSSSLFTGELFF. The CDR3 bases are TGTGCCAGCAGCTCGAGTCTTTTCACCGGGGAGCTGTTTTTT.